Presented here are 26 T cell receptor beta chains from one specimen sequenced in a study of blood T cells in healthy people across ages. A second PCR of 7 to 11 cycles used a sample-barcoded 5' primer and a J-beta primer mix. Each CDR3 protein is one row after TCRdb ran MiXCR on the 5' RACE reads. The repertoire holds some 1 million distinct CDR3 sequences, with over 35% as singletons. The sample taken for sequencing was blood. The receptors were sampled from a woman aged 55 to 70 in good health.

V and J are TRBV3-1 and TRBJ2-1; no firm D call. The ends were cut back, 0 bases at V and 10 bases at J, with 13 bases in the middle. CDR1 LGHDT and CDR2 YNNKEL come from the germline V gene (reference sequence). The CDR3 is 14 amino acids. The CDR3 nucleotides read TGTGCCAGCAGCCAAGACCCGCCGACCCGGGAGCAGTTCTTC. The encoded protein is CASSQDPPTREQFF.

In regard to this clonotype: One end of the junction fails to match germline, which may point to a read error. This chain joins TRBV30 and TRBJ2-5; D is tentatively TRBD1 or TRBD2 (5 bases each). This CDR3 comprises 14 residues. Germline-derived CDR1 and CDR2 are GTSNPN and SVGIG (reference sequence). Written as DNA, the CDR3 is TGTGCCTGGAGTGTACGAGGGGTCCAAGAGGCCCAGTACTTC. As protein: CAWSVRGVQEAQYF.

On this clonotype itself: One end of the junction does not line up with germline, which may come from a read error. The genes are TRBV5-1 and TRBJ2-5; 12 bases are shared with TRBD2. Germline V lookup: CDR1 SGHRS, CDR2 YFSETQ. CDR3 length equals 15 residues. CDR3 bases: TGCGCCAGCAGCTCGCCGACTAGCGGGAGTGAGACCCGGTACTTC. Translation: CASSSPTSGSETRYF.

The genes are TRBV5-1 and TRBJ2-7; D uncertain. Trimming pared 0 bases from V and 2 bases from J, leaving 9 bases between. This CDR3 is 14 amino acids long. Germline loops: CDR1 SGHRS, CDR2 YFSETQ. CDR3 sequence reads: CASSLVVQPYEQYF. In nucleotides, the CDR3 is TGCGCCAGCAGCTTGGTAGTACAGCCCTACGAGCAGTACTTC.

The chain employs TRBV28 and TRBJ2-5; D possibly corresponds to TRBD1 (6 bases). Germline values: CDR1 MDHEN, CDR2 SYDVKM. The CDR3 contains 20 residues. Trimming took off 1 base at V and 2 bases at J, with 26 bases between the two ends. Here the CDR3 DNA reads TGTGCCAGCAGTTTATTCTCTACCACAGGGAATCATCGAGGACAAGAGACCCAGTACTTC. It encodes CASSLFSTTGNHRGQETQYF.

This chain uses TRBV7-9 with TRBJ2-1; no reliable D call. The CDR3 runs 14 residues. Trimming cost V 2 bases and J 2 bases, with 7 bases left between them. Germline CDR1 and CDR2: SEHNR and FQNEAQ (reference sequence). The CDR3 DNA sequence: TGTGCCAGCAGCTTAAACCCGACCTACAATGAGCAGTTCTTC. Amino acids: CASSLNPTYNEQFF. Looking up the rest from reference TRBV7-9 and TRBJ2-1 gives the full variable domain: DTGVSQNPRHKITKRGQNVTFRCDPISEHNRLYWYRQTLGQGPEFLTYFQNEAQLEKSRLLSDRFSAERPKGSFSTLEIQRTEQGDSAMYLCASSLNPTYNEQFFGPGTRLTVL.

To note about this clonotype: A junction end diverges from the germline sequence, so it may reflect a read error. The chain combines TRBV7-9 with TRBJ2-6; 7 bases align to TRBD1. Germline V gene sequence: CDR1 SEHNR, CDR2 FQNEAQ (reference sequence). CDR3 length: 15 residues. The CDR3 nucleotides read TGTGCCGGCAGCTCGACAGGGTCTGGGGCCAACGTCCTGACTTTC. Protein product: CAGSSTGSGANVLTF.

To note about this clonotype: The junction and the germline gene differ at one end; a read error may be behind it. This sequence joins TRBV5-5 and TRBJ1-2; D is possibly TRBD1 (6 bases). Germline loops: CDR1 SGHKS, CDR2 YYEKEE (reference sequence). The CDR3 has 14 residues. The CDR3 sequence is CASRLDGGGYGYTF. The CDR3 DNA reads TGTGCCAGCAGGTTGGACGGGGGCGGGTATGGCTACACCTTC.

V gene TRBV29-1 combines with J gene TRBJ2-5; possible D gene TRBD2, 7 bases. TRBJ2-7 explains the end of the DNA better; the J call may be wrong. Germline CDR1 and CDR2: SQVTM and ANQGSEA. The CDR3 totals 13 residues. The CDR3 DNA follows: TGCAGCGTTAACAGGGCCTCTAGCGGCGAGCAGTACTTC. It encodes CSVNRASSGEQYF.

CDR3 region: CATSAHRGGTEAFF. CDR3 nucleotide sequence: TGTGCCACCAGTGCCCACAGGGGTGGCACTGAAGCTTTCTTT. This rearrangement joins TRBV24-1 to TRBJ1-1, with TRBD1 matching 7 bases. This CDR3 comprises 14 residues. CDR1 and CDR2 (germline): KGHDR, SFDVKD. The V segment lost 5 bases and the J segment 4 bases; nucleotides outside the gene matches: 6.

V and J are TRBV11-2 and TRBJ2-5, with 7 bases matching TRBD2. This CDR3 contains 17 residues. CDR1 and CDR2 from the germline V gene are SGHAT and FQNNGV. After removal of 2 bases from V and 0 bases from J, the junction contained 9 bases not matched to a gene. The CDR3 region is CASSLFPSGAYQETQYF. CDR3 nucleotide sequence: TGTGCCAGCAGCTTATTCCCGAGCGGGGCGTACCAAGAGACCCAGTACTTC.

This clonotype was detected many times. The chain joins TRBV6-5 to TRBJ2-7; tentatively, D is TRBD1 (7 bases). Looked up from germline, CDR1 is MNHEY and CDR2 is SVGAGI. This CDR3 is 13 amino acids long. Trimming cost V 6 bases and J 3 bases, with 12 bases left between them. The CDR3 DNA reads as TGTGCCAGCAGAGCAGGGGGGTACTACGAGCAGTACTTC. It is translated as CASRAGGYYEQYF.

Points on this clonotype: No conserved phenylalanine or tryptophan is present at the end of the CDR3, so a read error is the likely explanation. J is TRBJ2-2 and V is TRBV29-1; no definite D call. Between the trimmed V and J ends, which lost 2 bases and 6 bases, there was a span of 7 bases. The germline gives CDR1 SQVTM, CDR2 ANQGSEA. The CDR3 consists of 12 residues. This chain's CDR3 is CSVESGSGELFV. CDR3 nucleotide sequence: TGCAGCGTTGAATCAGGATCCGGGGAGCTGTTTGTT.

The rearrangement links TRBV6-1 to TRBJ2-7; 10 bases are a match to TRBD2. J lost 0 bases, V lost 10 bases, and 6 bases had no gene match. This CDR3 is built from 14 residues. Germline V gene lookup returns CDR1 MNHNS and CDR2 SASEGT. The CDR3 nucleotides read TGTGCCACCAGACTAGCGGGTATCTCCTACGAGCAGTACTTC. It yields the protein CATRLAGISYEQYF.

The CDR3 reads CASSLGGTVANQPQHF. The DNA of the CDR3 is TGTGCCAGCAGCTTAGGAGGGACAGTAGCCAATCAGCCCCAGCATTTT. V and J are TRBV7-9 and TRBJ1-5; 7 nucleotides agree with TRBD1. This CDR3 is built from 16 residues. Losses at the gene ends were 1 base for V and 3 bases for J; bases not matched to a gene: 6. CDR1 is SEHNR, CDR2 FQNEAQ, per germline (reference sequence).

This clonotype came up a few times. J is TRBJ2-2 and V is TRBV29-1; 8 bases align to TRBD1. The V segment lost 3 bases and the J segment 4 bases; nucleotides outside the gene matches: 4. The CDR3 covers 14 residues. CDR1 SQVTM and CDR2 ANQGSEA come from the germline V gene. In DNA form, the CDR3 reads TGCAGCGTTGAGGACAGGGCGGGCACCGGGGAGCTGTTTTTT. It codes for CSVEDRAGTGELFF.

This clonotype was counted between two and nine times. The junction shows a germline mismatch at one end, possibly a read error. Here the CDR3 reads CASSEALRGGTDTQYF. The CDR3, as DNA: TGTGCCAGCAGTGAAGCGCTTCGCGGGGGCACGGATACGCAGTATTTT. The chain carries TRBV6-1 and TRBJ2-3; the D gene is possibly TRBD2 (7 bases). The CDR3 totals 16 residues. The germline CDR1 and CDR2 sequences are MNHNS and SASEGT.

This clonotype appeared many times. The chain carries TRBV12-3 or TRBV12-4 and TRBJ2-7, with 8 bases that match TRBD1. The CDR3 has 13 residues. After removal of 6 bases from V and 5 bases from J, the junction contained 6 bases not matched to a gene. DNA of the CDR3: TGTGCCAGCAGCCTTGGACAGGGCAACGAGCAGTACTTC. Translated: CASSLGQGNEQYF.

A word on this clonotype: Given the absence of the conserved phenylalanine or tryptophan at the CDR3 end, a read error is likely. The chain employs TRBV20-1 and TRBJ2-1, with D hard to call. The ends were cut back, 3 bases at V and 0 bases at J, with 6 bases in the middle. This CDR3 is built from 13 residues. CDR1 is DFQATT and CDR2 is SNEGSKA in the germline V gene (reference sequence). DNA for the CDR3: TGCAGTGCTAGCGGGTACTCCTACAATGAGCAGTTCTCC. Its translation is CSASGYSYNEQFS.

This clonotype was recorded a few times. The V call is TRBV5-5, the J call TRBJ2-1; the D is unclear. V shed 4 bases and J shed 6 bases, with 14 bases lying between them. The germline V gene encodes CDR1 SGHKS and CDR2 YYEKEE (reference sequence). The CDR3 runs 14 residues. The CDR3 loop is CASSPELYVNEQFF. The CDR3 region has the DNA TGTGCCAGCAGCCCTGAGCTATACGTCAATGAGCAGTTCTTC.

The chain has TRBV28 and TRBJ2-1; D is possibly TRBD1 (6 bases). The CDR3 runs 15 residues. From germline, CDR1 is MDHEN and CDR2 SYDVKM. Deletions cut 7 bases from V and 3 bases from J, with 16 bases between. The DNA for the CDR3 is TGTGCCAGCACCAGGGGTACTTCCCACTACAATGAGCAGTTCTTC. Its protein product is CASTRGTSHYNEQFF.

V and J are TRBV5-1 and TRBJ2-3, with a weak D call TRBD1 (6 bases). The V gene's germline CDR1 is SGHRS and CDR2 YFSETQ. CDR3 length: 13 residues. Between the trimmed V and J ends, which lost 3 bases and 9 bases, there was a span of 14 bases. The CDR3 here is CASSSVIRGTQYF. CDR3 bases: TGCGCCAGCAGCTCGGTAATAAGGGGGACGCAGTATTTT.

This clonotype was detected only a few times. The chain employs TRBV28 and TRBJ2-5; 8 bases line up with TRBD1. J was trimmed by 5 bases and V by 4 bases; bases with no gene match: 9. Germline CDR1 is MDHEN and CDR2 is SYDVKM. The CDR3 totals 15 residues. This CDR3 reads CASSWTGKLSETQYF. As DNA, the CDR3 is TGTGCCAGCAGTTGGACAGGGAAGTTGAGTGAGACCCAGTACTTC.

This clonotype was detected only a few times. The chain employs TRBV28 and TRBJ2-7, with D uncertain. Germline lookup yields CDR1 MDHEN and CDR2 SYDVKM. There are 13 residues in the CDR3. The V gene lost 1 base and the J gene lost 1 base, with 5 bases spanning the gap. The CDR3 DNA reads TGTGCCAGCAGTTTATCGCAGTCCTACGAGCAGTACTTC. This translates into CASSLSQSYEQYF.

The genes are TRBV20-1 and TRBJ2-5, with 8 bases aligning to TRBD1. With 3 bases clipped from V and 7 bases from J, the junction kept 7 bases outside the gene matches. The germline gives CDR1 DFQATT, CDR2 SNEGSKA (reference sequence). The CDR3 covers 13 residues. The chain's CDR3 is CSASTTGVGTQYF. DNA for the CDR3: TGCAGTGCTAGTACGACAGGGGTGGGGACCCAGTACTTC.

CDR3 sequence reads: CASRLTSGLSTEQFF. The CDR3 nucleotides read TGTGCCAGCAGACTAACTAGCGGTCTATCGACTGAGCAGTTCTTC. The rearrangement joins TRBV6-2 or TRBV6-3 to TRBJ2-1, with 8 positions matching TRBD2. The V and J ends lost 6 bases and 9 bases, in that order; junction bases with no gene match: 13. Germline V CDR1 and CDR2: MNHEY, SVGEGT. The CDR3 is made up of 15 amino acids.